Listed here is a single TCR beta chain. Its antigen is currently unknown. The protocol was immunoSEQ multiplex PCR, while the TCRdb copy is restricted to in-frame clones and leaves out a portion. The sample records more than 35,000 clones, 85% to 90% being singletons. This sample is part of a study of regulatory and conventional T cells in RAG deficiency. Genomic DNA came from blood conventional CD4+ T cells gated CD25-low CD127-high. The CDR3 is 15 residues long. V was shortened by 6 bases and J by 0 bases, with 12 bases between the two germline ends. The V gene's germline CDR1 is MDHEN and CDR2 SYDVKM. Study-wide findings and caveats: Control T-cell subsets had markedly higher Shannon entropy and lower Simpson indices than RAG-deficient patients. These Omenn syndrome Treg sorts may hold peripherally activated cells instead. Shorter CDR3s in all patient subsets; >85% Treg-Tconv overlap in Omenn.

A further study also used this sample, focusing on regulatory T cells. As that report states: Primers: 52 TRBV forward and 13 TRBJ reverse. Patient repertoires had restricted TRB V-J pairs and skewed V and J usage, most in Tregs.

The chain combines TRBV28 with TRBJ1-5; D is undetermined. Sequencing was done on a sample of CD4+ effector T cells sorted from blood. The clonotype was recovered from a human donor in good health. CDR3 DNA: TGTGCCAGCAGCCCCGCGGCTTTTAGCAATCAGCCCCAGCATTTT. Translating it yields CASSPAAFSNQPQHF.